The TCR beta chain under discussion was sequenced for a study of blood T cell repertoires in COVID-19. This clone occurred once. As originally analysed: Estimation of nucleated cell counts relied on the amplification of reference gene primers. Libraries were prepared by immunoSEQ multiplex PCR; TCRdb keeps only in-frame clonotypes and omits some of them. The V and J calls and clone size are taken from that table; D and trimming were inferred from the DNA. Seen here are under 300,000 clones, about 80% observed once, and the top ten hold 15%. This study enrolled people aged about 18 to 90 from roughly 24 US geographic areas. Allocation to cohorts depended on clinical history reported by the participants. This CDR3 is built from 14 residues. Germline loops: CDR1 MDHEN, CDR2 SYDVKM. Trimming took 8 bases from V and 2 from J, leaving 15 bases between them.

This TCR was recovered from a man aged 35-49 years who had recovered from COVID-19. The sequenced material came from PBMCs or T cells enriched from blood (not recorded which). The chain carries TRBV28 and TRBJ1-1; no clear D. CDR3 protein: CASGSVRPNTEAFF. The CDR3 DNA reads TGTGCCAGCGGGAGTGTTAGGCCTAACACTGAAGCTTTCTTT.